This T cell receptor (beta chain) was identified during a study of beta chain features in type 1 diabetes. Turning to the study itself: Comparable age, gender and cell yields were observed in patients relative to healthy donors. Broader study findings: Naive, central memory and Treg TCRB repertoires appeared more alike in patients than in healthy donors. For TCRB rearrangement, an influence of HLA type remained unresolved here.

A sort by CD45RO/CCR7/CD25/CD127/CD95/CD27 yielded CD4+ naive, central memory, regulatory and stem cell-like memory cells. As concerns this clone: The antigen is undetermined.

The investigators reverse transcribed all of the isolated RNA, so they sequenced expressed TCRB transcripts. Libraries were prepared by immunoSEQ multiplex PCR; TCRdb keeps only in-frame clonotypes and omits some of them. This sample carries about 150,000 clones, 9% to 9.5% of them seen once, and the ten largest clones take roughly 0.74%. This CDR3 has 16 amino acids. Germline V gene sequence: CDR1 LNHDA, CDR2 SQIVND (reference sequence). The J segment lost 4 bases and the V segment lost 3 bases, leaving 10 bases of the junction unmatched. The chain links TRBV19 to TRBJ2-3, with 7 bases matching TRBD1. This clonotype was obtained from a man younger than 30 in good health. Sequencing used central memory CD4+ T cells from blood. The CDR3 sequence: CASSIDQGVGSDTQYF. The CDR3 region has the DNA TGTGCCAGTAGTATTGACCAGGGGGTGGGGTCAGATACGCAGTATTTT.